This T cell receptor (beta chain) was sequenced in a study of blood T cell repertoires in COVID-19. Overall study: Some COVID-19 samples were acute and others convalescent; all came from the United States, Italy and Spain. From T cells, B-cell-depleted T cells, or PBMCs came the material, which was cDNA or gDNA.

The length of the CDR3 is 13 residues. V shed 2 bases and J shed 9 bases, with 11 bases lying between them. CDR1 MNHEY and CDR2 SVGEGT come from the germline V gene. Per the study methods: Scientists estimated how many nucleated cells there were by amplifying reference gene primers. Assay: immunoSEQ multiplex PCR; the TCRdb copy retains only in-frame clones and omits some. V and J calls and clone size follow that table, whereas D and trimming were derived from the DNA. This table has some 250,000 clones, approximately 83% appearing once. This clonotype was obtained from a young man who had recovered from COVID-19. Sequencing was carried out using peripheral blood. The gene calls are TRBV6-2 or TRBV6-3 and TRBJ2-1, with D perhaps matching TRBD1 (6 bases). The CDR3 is CASSYRDTGEQFF. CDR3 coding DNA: TGTGCCAGCAGTTACCGGGACACGGGTGAGCAGTTCTTC.